A single sample is the source of the 10 T cell receptor beta chains below, sequenced in a study of cytomegalovirus exposure and HLA in healthy donors. Vbeta (60) and Jbeta (13) primers were used in the PCR. The protocol was immunoSEQ multiplex PCR, while the TCRdb copy is restricted to in-frame clones and leaves out a portion. Of some 170,000 clones listed, about four fifths are singletons. Specimen: PBMCs. These receptors came from a woman aged 18-29 years in good health and CMV-seropositive.

The chain combines TRBV11-2 with TRBJ2-2, with 11 bases aligning to TRBD2. With 6 bases clipped from V and 2 bases from J, the junction kept 5 bases outside the gene matches. Germline values: CDR1 SGHAT, CDR2 FQNNGV. CDR3 length equals 16 residues. CDR3: CASRASGGLNTGELFF. CDR3 sequence (DNA): TGTGCCAGCAGGGCTAGCGGGGGGCTCAACACCGGGGAGCTGTTTTTT.

This chain joins TRBV5-4 and TRBJ1-3; TRBD1 aligns across 7 bases. This CDR3 is built from 14 residues. The germline V gene has CDR1 SGHNT and CDR2 YYREEE (reference sequence). With V trimmed by 4 bases and J by 3 bases, 4 bases remained unmatched. The CDR3 is CASSPGTVGNTIYF. The CDR3 DNA is TGTGCCAGCAGCCCGGGGACAGTTGGAAACACCATATATTTT. The variable domain in full, with the rest retrieved from reference TRBV5-4 and TRBJ1-3, is ETGVTQSPTHLIKTRGQQVTLRCSSQSGHNTVSWYQQALGQGPQFIFQYYREEENGRGNFPPRFSGLQFPNYSSELNVNALELDDSALYLCASSPGTVGNTIYFGEGSWLTVV.

A single count supports this clone. This chain joins TRBV27 and TRBJ2-7; 7 bases align to TRBD2. The V segment lost 2 bases and the J segment 2 bases; nucleotides outside the gene matches: 6. The germline V gene has CDR1 MNHEY and CDR2 SMNVEV (reference sequence). The CDR3 spans 15 residues. This chain's CDR3 is CASSLAGRGTYEQYF. DNA of the CDR3: TGTGCCAGCAGTTTAGCAGGGAGGGGAACCTACGAGCAGTACTTC.

This chain links TRBV13 with TRBJ2-7; 7 bases map to TRBD1. With 0 bases clipped from V and 7 bases from J, the junction kept 3 bases outside the gene matches. Germline lookup yields CDR1 PRHDT and CDR2 FYEKMQ (reference sequence). This CDR3 comprises 13 residues. The CDR3 bases are TGTGCCAGCAGCTTAGGGACAGGGCAAGAGCAGTACTTC. Protein product: CASSLGTGQEQYF.

This clone was picked up a small number of times. The rearrangement joins TRBV9 to TRBJ2-7; 8 positions match TRBD1. Looked up from germline, CDR1 is SGDLS and CDR2 is YYNGEE. V lost 0 bases, J lost 3 bases, and 5 bases stayed unmatched. The CDR3 spans 15 residues. CDR3 sequence: CASSVGPGGVYEQYF. The CDR3 nucleotides are TGTGCCAGCAGCGTAGGTCCAGGGGGCGTCTACGAGCAGTACTTC. Variable domain in full (rest from reference TRBV9 and TRBJ2-7): DSGVTQTPKHLITATGQRVTLRCSPRSGDLSVYWYQQSLDQGLQFLIQYYNGEERAKGNILERFSAQQFPDLHSELNLSSLELGDSALYFCASSVGPGGVYEQYFGPGTRLTVT.

This chain links TRBV6-5 with TRBJ2-7; a weak D match, TRBD1 (5 bases). Germline assignment: CDR1 MNHEY and CDR2 SVGAGI. This CDR3 contains 13 residues. Trimming removed 6 bases at V and 1 base at J, with 10 bases between. CDR3: CASSLSGSYEQYF. CDR3 nucleotides: TGTGCCAGCAGCCTTTCAGGGTCCTACGAGCAGTACTTC.

This chain uses TRBV11-3 with TRBJ2-2; tentatively, D is TRBD2 (5 bases). V shed 7 bases and J shed 6 bases, with 12 bases lying between them. The CDR3 has 13 amino acids. Germline CDR1 and CDR2: SGHNT and YENEEA. The CDR3 here is CASTRGSSGELFF. CDR3 in DNA: TGTGCCAGCACCCGGGGAAGTTCCGGGGAGCTGTTTTTT.

The chain carries TRBV7-6 and TRBJ2-1; TRBD1 aligns across 9 bases. With V trimmed by 0 bases and J by 3 bases, 6 bases remained unmatched. Germline assignment: CDR1 SGHVS and CDR2 FNYEAQ. The CDR3 extends over 17 amino acids. CDR3 sequence: CASSLAGGTGIYNEQFF. In DNA form, the CDR3 reads TGTGCCAGCAGCTTAGCGGGAGGGACAGGGATCTACAATGAGCAGTTCTTC.

This clone was observed a few times. This chain uses TRBV5-4 with TRBJ1-5; TRBD1 is a possible D gene (6 bases). Trimming cost V 2 bases and J 11 bases, with 17 bases left between them. Per germline, CDR1 SGHNT and CDR2 YYREEE (reference sequence). The CDR3 is 14 residues long. CDR3 nucleotide sequence: TGTGCCAGCAGCTTTGCGGGGGCCCCCGGGGCCCAGCATTTT. Protein product: CASSFAGAPGAQHF.

V and J are TRBV6-5 and TRBJ2-7; D gene uncertain. CDR1 is MNHEY and CDR2 is SVGAGI in the germline V gene. The V end lost 8 bases, the J end lost 1 base, and 9 bases lay between the germline ends. The length of the CDR3 is 12 residues. The CDR3 protein is CASGRVSYEQYF. In DNA, the CDR3 is TGTGCCAGCGGCCGGGTGTCCTACGAGCAGTACTTC.